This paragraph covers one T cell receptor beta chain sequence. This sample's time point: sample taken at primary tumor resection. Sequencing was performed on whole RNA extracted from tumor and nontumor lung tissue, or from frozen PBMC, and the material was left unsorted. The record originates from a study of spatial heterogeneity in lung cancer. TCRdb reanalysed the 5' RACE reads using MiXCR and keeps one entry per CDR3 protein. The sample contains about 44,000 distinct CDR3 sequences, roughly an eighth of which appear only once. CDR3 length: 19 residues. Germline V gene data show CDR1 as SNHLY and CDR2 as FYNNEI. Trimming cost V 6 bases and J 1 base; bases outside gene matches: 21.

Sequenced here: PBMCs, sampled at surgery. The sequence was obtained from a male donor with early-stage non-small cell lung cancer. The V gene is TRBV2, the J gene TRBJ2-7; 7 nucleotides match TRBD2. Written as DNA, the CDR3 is TGTGCCAGCAGATGGGCCCGGGACGATAGACTAGCAGGTTCCTACGAGCAGTACTTC. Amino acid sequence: CASRWARDDRLAGSYEQYF. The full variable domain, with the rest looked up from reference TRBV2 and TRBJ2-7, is EPEVTQTPSHQVTQMGQEVILRCVPISNHLYFYWYRQILGQKVEFLVSFYNNEISEKSEIFDDQFSVERPDGSNFTLKIRSTKLEDSAMYFCASRWARDDRLAGSYEQYFGPGTRLTVT.